One T cell receptor (beta chain) is described in this entry. Germline V gene data show CDR1 as MNHEY and CDR2 as SMNVEV (reference sequence). This CDR3 has 13 amino acids. After removal of 8 bases from V and 5 bases from J, the junction contained 8 bases not matched to a gene. Assay used: immunoSEQ multiplex PCR; TCRdb lists only in-frame clones, some missing. The sample has 130,000 to 150,000 clones; around 87% are singletons. The data were obtained in a study of blood T cell repertoires in COVID-19. The source of this sequence is a young woman with acute COVID-19. The sequencing input was PBMCs or T cells enriched from blood (not recorded which). This rearrangement joins TRBV27 to TRBJ2-5; 7 nucleotides line up with TRBD2. CDR3 sequence reads: CASGREAGETQYF. The CDR3 nucleotides are TGTGCCAGCGGGAGGGAGGCGGGGGAGACCCAGTACTTC.